The 3 T cell receptor beta chains given below trace back to one sample, sequenced in a study of T cells in Graves' hyperthyroidism and ophthalmopathy. TCR beta CDR3 region amplification was performed from RNA transcripts. HTBI primers drove first-round RT-PCR of the TCR CDR3. TCRdb processed the multiplex PCR reads anew with MiXCR; each CDR3 protein has one entry. The data show 540,000 or so distinct CDR3 sequences, 15% to 19% seen once. Sequencing input: blood. Source of these receptors: a woman aged 25-40 years with Graves' hyperthyroidism.

This clonotype was observed many times. The V call is TRBV6-2 or TRBV6-3, the J call TRBJ2-1; 8 nucleotides match TRBD2. The germline V gene has CDR1 MNHEY and CDR2 SVGEGT. J gave up 8 bases and V 5 bases, and 11 bases lay outside the gene matches. CDR3 size: 15 residues. CDR3 protein: CASSAGTRILDEQFF. The CDR3 bases are TGTGCCAGCAGTGCCGGGACTAGGATATTGGATGAGCAGTTCTTC.

There are many counts of this clonotype. This chain links TRBV29-1 with TRBJ2-1; 8 bases match TRBD2. The germline CDR1 and CDR2 sequences are SQVTM and ANQGSEA. Trimming took 3 bases from V and 10 from J; bases not matched to a gene: 8. The CDR3 sequence is 13 residues long. CDR3 region: CSVDGGRSREQFF. The DNA of the CDR3 is TGCAGCGTTGACGGCGGGAGGTCGAGGGAGCAGTTCTTC.

In this sample, this clonotype turned up many times. The chain joins TRBV28 to TRBJ2-3; TRBD2 might be the D (6 bases). The V gene's germline CDR1 is MDHEN and CDR2 SYDVKM. The CDR3 runs 14 residues. With 6 bases removed from V and 6 bases from J, the gap between germline ends came to 16 bases. The CDR3 is CASRDGGPGDTQYF. DNA of the CDR3: TGTGCCAGCAGGGACGGAGGGCCCGGTGATACGCAGTATTTT.